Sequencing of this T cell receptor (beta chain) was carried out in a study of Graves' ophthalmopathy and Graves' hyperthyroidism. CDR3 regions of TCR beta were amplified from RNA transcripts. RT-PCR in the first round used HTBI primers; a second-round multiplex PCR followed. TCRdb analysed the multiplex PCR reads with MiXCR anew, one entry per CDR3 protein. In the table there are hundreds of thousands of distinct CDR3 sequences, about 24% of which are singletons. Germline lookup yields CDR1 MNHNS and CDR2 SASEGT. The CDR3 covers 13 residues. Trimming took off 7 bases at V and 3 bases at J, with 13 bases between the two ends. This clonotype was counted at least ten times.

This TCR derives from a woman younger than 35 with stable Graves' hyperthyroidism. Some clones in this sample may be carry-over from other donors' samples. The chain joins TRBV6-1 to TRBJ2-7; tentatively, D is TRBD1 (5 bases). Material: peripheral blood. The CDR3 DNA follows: TGTGCCAGCACACGCAGGGAACTCTACGAGCAGTACTTC. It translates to CASTRRELYEQYF.